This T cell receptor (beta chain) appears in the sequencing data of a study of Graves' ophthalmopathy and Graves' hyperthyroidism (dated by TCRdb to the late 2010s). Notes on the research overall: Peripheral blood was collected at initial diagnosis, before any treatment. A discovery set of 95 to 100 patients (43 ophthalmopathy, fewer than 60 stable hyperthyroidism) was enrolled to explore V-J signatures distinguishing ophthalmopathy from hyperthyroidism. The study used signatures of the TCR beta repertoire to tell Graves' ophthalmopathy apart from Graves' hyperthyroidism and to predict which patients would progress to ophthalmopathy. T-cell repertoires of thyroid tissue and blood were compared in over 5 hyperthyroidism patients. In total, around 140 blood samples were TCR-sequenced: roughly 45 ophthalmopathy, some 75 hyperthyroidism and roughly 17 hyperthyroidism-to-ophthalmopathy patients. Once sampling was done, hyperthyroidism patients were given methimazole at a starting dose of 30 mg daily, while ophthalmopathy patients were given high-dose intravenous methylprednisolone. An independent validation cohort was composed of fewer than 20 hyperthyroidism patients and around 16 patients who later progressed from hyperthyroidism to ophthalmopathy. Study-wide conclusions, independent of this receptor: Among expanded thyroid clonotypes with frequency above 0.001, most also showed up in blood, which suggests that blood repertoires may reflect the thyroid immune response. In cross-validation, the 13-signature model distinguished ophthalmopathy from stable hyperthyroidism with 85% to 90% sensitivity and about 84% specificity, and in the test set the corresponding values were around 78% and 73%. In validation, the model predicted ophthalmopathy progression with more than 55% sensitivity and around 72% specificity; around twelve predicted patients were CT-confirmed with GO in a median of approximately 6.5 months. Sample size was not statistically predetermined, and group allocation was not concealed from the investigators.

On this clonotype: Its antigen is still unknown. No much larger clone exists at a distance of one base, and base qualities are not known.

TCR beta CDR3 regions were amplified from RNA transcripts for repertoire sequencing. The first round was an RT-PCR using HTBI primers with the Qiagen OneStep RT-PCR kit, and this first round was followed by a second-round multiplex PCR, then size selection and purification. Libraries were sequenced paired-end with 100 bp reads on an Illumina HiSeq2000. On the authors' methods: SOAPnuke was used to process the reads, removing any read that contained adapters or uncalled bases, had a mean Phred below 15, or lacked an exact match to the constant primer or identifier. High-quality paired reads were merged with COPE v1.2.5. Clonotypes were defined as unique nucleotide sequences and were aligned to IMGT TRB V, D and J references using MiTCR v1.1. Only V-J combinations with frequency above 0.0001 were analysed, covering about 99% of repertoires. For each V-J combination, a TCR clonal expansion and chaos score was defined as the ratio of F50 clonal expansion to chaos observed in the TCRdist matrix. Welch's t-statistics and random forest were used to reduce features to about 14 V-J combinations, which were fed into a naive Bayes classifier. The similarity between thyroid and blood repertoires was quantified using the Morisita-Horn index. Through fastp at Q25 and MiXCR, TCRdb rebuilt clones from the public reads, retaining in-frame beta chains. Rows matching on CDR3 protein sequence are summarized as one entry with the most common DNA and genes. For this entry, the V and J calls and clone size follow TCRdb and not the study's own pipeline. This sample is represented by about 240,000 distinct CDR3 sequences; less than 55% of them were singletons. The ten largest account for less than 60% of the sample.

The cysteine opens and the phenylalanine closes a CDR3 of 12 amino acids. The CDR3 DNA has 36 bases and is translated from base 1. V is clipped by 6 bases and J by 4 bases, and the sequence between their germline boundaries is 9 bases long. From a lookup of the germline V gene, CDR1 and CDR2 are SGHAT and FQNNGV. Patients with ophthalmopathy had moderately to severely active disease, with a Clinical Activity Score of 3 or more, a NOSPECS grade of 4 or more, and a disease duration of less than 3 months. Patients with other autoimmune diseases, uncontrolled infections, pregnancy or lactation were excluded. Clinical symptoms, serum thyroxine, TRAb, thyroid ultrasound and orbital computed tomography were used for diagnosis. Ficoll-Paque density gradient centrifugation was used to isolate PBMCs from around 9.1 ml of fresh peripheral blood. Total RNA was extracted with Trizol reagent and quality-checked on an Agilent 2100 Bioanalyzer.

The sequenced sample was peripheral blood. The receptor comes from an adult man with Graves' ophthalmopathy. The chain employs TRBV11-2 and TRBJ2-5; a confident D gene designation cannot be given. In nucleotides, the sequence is TGTGCCAGCAGTCTGACCCGAGAGACCCAGTACTTC. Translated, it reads CASSLTRETQYF. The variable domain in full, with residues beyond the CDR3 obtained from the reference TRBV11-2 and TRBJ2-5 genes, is EAGVAQSPRYKIIEKRQSVAFWCNPISGHATLYWYQQILGQGPKLLIQFQNNGVVDDSQLPKDRFSAERLKGVDSTLKIQPAKLEDSAVYLCASSLTRETQYFGPGTRLLVL.